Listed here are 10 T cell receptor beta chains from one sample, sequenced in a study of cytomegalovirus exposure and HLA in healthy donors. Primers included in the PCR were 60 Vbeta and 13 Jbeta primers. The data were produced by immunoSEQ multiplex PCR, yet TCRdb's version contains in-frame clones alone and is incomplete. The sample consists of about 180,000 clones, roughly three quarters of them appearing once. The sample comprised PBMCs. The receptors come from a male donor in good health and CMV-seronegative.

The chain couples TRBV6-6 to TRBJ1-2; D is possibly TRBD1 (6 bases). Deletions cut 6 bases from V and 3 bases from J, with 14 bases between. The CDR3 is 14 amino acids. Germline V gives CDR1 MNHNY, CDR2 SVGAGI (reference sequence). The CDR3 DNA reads TGTGCCAGCAGGTACAGGGAGAACCACTATGGCTACACCTTC. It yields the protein CASRYRENHYGYTF.

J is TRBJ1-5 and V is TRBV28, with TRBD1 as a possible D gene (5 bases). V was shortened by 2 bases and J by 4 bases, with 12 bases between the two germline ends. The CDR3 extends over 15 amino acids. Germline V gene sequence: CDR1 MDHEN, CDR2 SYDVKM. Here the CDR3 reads CASSLGTLKNQPQHF. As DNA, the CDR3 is TGTGCCAGCAGTTTAGGGACTCTGAAAAATCAGCCCCAGCATTTT.

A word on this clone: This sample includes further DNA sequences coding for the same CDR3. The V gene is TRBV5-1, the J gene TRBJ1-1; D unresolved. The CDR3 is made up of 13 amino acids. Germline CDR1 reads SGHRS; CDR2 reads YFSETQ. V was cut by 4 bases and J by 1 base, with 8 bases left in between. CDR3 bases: TGCGCCAGCAGCCTTGCGGGGAACACTGAAGCTTTCTTT. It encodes CASSLAGNTEAFF.

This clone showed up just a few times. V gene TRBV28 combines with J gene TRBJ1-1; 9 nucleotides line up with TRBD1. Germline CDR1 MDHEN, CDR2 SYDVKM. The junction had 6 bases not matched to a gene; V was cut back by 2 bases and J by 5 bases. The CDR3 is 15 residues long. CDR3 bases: TGTGCCAGCAGTTTACCCGGACAGGGGAGAACTGAAGCTTTCTTT. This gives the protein CASSLPGQGRTEAFF.

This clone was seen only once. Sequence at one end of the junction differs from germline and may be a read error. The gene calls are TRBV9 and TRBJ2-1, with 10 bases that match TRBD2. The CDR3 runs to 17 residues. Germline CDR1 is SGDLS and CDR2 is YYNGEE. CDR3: CASSPPLTSGKYNGQFF. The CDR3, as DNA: TGTGCCAGCAGCCCCCCACTAACTAGCGGGAAATACAATGGGCAGTTCTTC.

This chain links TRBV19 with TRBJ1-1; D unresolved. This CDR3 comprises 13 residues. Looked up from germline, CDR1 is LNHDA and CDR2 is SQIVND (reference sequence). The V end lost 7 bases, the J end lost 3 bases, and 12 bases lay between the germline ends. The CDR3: CASTALEYTEAFF. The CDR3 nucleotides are TGTGCCAGTACTGCTCTTGAGTACACTGAAGCTTTCTTT.

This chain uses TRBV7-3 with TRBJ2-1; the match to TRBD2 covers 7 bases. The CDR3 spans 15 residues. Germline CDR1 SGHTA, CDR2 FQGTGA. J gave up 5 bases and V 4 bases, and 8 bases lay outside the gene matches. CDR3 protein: CASSSPGGLNNEQFF. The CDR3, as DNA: TGTGCCAGCAGCTCCCCGGGGGGACTCAACAATGAGCAGTTCTTC.

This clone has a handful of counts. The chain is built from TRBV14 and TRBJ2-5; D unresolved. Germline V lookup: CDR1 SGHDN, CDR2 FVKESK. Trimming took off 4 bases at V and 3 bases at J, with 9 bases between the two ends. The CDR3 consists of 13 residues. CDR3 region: CASSPAPKETQYF. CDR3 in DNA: TGTGCCAGCAGCCCCGCCCCTAAAGAGACCCAGTACTTC.

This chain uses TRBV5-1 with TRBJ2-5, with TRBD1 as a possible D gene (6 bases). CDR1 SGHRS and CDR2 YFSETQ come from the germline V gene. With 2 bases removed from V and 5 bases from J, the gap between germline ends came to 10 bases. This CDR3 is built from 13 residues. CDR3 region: CASSLQGSETQYF. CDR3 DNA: TGCGCCAGCAGCTTACAGGGATCGGAGACCCAGTACTTC.

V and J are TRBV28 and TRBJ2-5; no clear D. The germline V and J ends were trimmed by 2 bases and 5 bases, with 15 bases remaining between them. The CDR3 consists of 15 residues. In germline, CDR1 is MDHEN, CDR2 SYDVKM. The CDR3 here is CASSLVAAPGETQYF. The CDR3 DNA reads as TGTGCCAGCAGTTTAGTGGCCGCTCCTGGTGAGACCCAGTACTTC.